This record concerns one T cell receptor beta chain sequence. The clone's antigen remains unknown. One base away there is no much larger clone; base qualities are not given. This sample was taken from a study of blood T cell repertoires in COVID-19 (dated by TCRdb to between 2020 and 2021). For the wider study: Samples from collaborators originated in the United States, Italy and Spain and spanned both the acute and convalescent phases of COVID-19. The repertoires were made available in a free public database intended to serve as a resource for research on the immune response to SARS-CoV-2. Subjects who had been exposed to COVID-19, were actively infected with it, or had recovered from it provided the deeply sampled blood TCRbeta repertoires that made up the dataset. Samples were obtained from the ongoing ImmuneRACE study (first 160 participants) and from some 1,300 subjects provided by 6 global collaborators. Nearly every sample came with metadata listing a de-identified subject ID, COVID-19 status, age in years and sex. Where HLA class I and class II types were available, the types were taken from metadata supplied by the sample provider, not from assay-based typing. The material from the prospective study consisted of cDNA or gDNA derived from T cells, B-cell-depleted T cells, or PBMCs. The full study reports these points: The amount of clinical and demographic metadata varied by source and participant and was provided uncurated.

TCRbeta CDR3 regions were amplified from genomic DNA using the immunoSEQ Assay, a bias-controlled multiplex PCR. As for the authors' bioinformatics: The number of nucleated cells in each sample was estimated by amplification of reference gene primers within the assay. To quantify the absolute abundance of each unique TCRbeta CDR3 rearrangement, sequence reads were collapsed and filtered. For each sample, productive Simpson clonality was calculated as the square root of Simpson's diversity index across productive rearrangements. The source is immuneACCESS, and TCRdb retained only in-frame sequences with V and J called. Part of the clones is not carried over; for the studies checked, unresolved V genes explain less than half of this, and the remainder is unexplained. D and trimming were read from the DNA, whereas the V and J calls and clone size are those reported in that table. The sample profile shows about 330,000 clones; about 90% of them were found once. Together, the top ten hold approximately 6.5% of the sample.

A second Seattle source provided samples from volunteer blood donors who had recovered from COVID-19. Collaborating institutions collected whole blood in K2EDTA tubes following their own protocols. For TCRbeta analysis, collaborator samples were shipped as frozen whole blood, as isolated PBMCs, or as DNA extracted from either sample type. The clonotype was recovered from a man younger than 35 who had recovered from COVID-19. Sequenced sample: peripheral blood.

In nucleotide form, the sequence is TGTGCCATCAGTGAGACCATAACTACTGAAGCTTTCTTT. Its protein reads: CAISETITTEAFF. The chain was built from TRBV10-3 and TRBJ1-1, with the D segment identity uncertain. Cut back by 2 bases and 5 bases, the V and J ends lie 9 bases apart. There are 13 amino acids in the CDR3, from cysteine to phenylalanine inclusive. Just CDR3 DNA is preserved here, 39 bases in frame from base 1. Taken from the germline V gene, the CDR1 and CDR2 loops are ENHRY and SYGVKD.